Below are 25 T cell receptor beta chains sequenced from a single sample in a study of CD8 T cells in ankylosing spondylitis. From the 5' RACE reads, TCRdb called clonotypes with MiXCR, one entry per CDR3 protein. The repertoire holds 200,000 to 250,000 distinct CDR3 sequences, 8% to 11% seen once, with roughly a fifth in the top ten. The sequencing sample was made of blood, either unsorted or a sorted T cell fraction (not recorded which). These receptors were taken from a male donor with ankylosing spondylitis or in good health (not recorded which).

This clonotype showed up many times. The chain links TRBV6-5 to TRBJ1-1, with 7 positions matching TRBD1. This CDR3 is built from 15 residues. V shed 2 bases, J shed 4 bases, and the junction held 7 bases outside the gene matches. Germline V gene lookup returns CDR1 MNHEY and CDR2 SVGAGI. CDR3 sequence (DNA): TGTGCCAGCAGTTACGACAGGGAGCAAGGCACTGAAGCTTTCTTT. As protein: CASSYDREQGTEAFF.

There are many counts of this clonotype. J is TRBJ1-6 and V is TRBV9, with D unresolved. V lost 2 bases and J 5 bases, leaving 14 bases between the germline ends. Per germline, CDR1 SGDLS and CDR2 YYNGEE. The CDR3 loop spans 16 amino acids. The CDR3 region is CASSVFPGQNNSPLHF. CDR3 DNA: TGTGCCAGCAGCGTTTTCCCGGGTCAAAATAATTCACCCCTCCACTTT. The whole variable domain, filled in from reference TRBV9 and TRBJ1-6, reads DSGVTQTPKHLITATGQRVTLRCSPRSGDLSVYWYQQSLDQGLQFLIQYYNGEERAKGNILERFSAQQFPDLHSELNLSSLELGDSALYFCASSVFPGQNNSPLHFGNGTRLTVT.

Ten or more counts support this clonotype. V and J are TRBV10-3 and TRBJ2-7; possible D gene TRBD1, 6 bases. Germline lookup yields CDR1 ENHRY and CDR2 SYGVKD. The CDR3 runs 14 residues. V was cut by 6 bases and J by 5 bases, with 17 bases left in between. The CDR3 loop is CAIREGKGGNEQYF. The CDR3, as DNA: TGTGCCATCAGAGAGGGGAAAGGGGGTAACGAGCAGTACTTC.

In this sample, this clonotype turned up a few times. The chain combines TRBV20-1 with TRBJ2-5, with 7 nucleotides matching TRBD1. The CDR3 length is 13 residues. Germline V gives CDR1 DFQATT, CDR2 SNEGSKA (reference sequence). Trimming removed 1 base from V and 5 bases from J; junction bases left unmatched: 4. The CDR3 spells CSARGTGRETQYF. The CDR3 DNA sequence: TGCAGTGCTAGAGGGACAGGTCGGGAGACCCAGTACTTC.

This clonotype was recorded at least ten times. This chain joins TRBV20-1 and TRBJ1-4, with no clear D. The CDR3 loop spans 12 amino acids. V was pared by 0 bases and J by 4 bases, with 3 bases between. CDR1 is DFQATT, CDR2 SNEGSKA, per germline (reference sequence). The CDR3 sequence: CSARDNNEKLFF. CDR3 bases: TGCAGTGCTAGAGATAATAATGAAAAACTGTTTTTT.

This clonotype occurred many times. This chain connects TRBV7-6 to TRBJ1-2; D not certain. Trimming pared 11 bases from V and 5 bases from J, leaving 33 bases between. The CDR3 has 18 residues. The V gene's germline CDR1 is SGHVS and CDR2 FNYEAQ. The CDR3 sequence: CAESTSSSEGRRDYGYTF. CDR3 in DNA: TGTGCCGAGTCCACATCCAGCTCGGAAGGGCGTCGCGATTATGGCTACACCTTC.

A remark on this clonotype: A much bigger clone sits one base away, suggesting this may be a read error. The gene calls are TRBV28 and TRBJ2-2; tentative D call: TRBD1 (6 bases). The germline CDR1 and CDR2 sequences are MDHEN and SYDVKM. This CDR3 is built from 15 residues. V lost 7 bases and J lost 5, with 17 bases in between. The CDR3 region is CASISWDTKTGELFF. DNA for the CDR3: TGTGCCAGCATATCCTGGGACACAAAGACCGGGGAGCTGTTTTTT.

This clonotype showed up many times. V and J are TRBV3-1 and TRBJ1-3; D possibly corresponds to TRBD1 (5 bases). The germline V and J ends were trimmed by 8 bases and 9 bases, with 8 bases remaining between them. There are 10 residues in the CDR3. The germline CDR1 and CDR2 sequences are LGHDT and YNNKEL (reference sequence). CDR3 coding DNA: TGTGCCAGCGGGCAGGGCACCATATATTTT. It encodes CASGQGTIYF.

The table lists this clonotype with many counts. The chain has TRBV28 and TRBJ1-6; 7 bases are a match to TRBD1. The V segment lost 6 bases and the J segment 7 bases; nucleotides outside the gene matches: 12. This CDR3 contains 16 residues. Germline CDR1 and CDR2: MDHEN and SYDVKM. CDR3 sequence (DNA): TGTGCCAGCAGCCTCAACTCCGGGACAGACAATTCACCCCTCCACTTT. Amino acid sequence: CASSLNSGTDNSPLHF.

This clonotype was observed many times. V usage is TRBV9 and J usage is TRBJ1-2; D uncertain. Germline CDR1 and CDR2: SGDLS and YYNGEE. V lost 0 bases and J lost 2, with 11 bases in between. This CDR3 is built from 15 residues. The CDR3 DNA reads TGTGCCAGCAGCGTAGTAACAGCTGGGAACTATGGCTACACCTTC. Its protein product is CASSVVTAGNYGYTF. The variable domain in full, with the rest retrieved from reference TRBV9 and TRBJ1-2, is DSGVTQTPKHLITATGQRVTLRCSPRSGDLSVYWYQQSLDQGLQFLIQYYNGEERAKGNILERFSAQQFPDLHSELNLSSLELGDSALYFCASSVVTAGNYGYTFGSGTRLTVV.

This clonotype was seen many times. This sequence joins TRBV11-2 and TRBJ2-1, with D unclear. Germline assignment: CDR1 SGHAT and CDR2 FQNNGV. Trimming cost V 5 bases and J 4 bases, with 15 bases left between them. This CDR3 region has 15 residues. The CDR3 sequence: CASSRSYGRYNEQFF. In DNA form, the CDR3 reads TGTGCCAGCAGCCGATCTTATGGACGGTACAATGAGCAGTTCTTC.

This clonotype was counted many times. The chain combines TRBV5-5 with TRBJ2-2; D is unclear. There are 16 residues in the CDR3. V gave up 0 bases and J gave up 3 bases, with 12 bases separating them. Per germline, CDR1 SGHKS and CDR2 YYEKEE (reference sequence). The CDR3 nucleotides read TGTGCCAGCAGCTTGGAGGTTTCGGCGGACACCGGGGAGCTGTTTTTT. As protein: CASSLEVSADTGELFF.

This clonotype was recorded at least ten times. The chain combines TRBV29-1 with TRBJ2-6; D gene ambiguous. The V gene lost 7 bases and the J gene lost 0 bases, with 7 bases spanning the gap. Germline V gene lookup returns CDR1 SQVTM and CDR2 ANQGSEA. This CDR3 contains 13 residues. The CDR3 DNA reads TGCAGCGCAACACTCTCTGGGGCCAACGTCCTGACTTTC. Protein sequence: CSATLSGANVLTF. The full variable domain, with the rest looked up from reference TRBV29-1 and TRBJ2-6, is SAVISQKPSRDICQRGTSLTIQCQVDSQVTMMFWYRQQPGQSLTLIATANQGSEATYESGFVIDKFPISRPNLTFSTLTVSNMSPEDSSIYLCSATLSGANVLTFGAGSRLTVL.

The rearrangement links TRBV27 to TRBJ2-1; TRBD1 aligns across 7 bases. J gave up 5 bases and V 7 bases, and 5 bases lay outside the gene matches. Germline values: CDR1 MNHEY, CDR2 SMNVEV (reference sequence). This CDR3 contains 13 residues. This CDR3 reads CASTRDSHNEQFF. DNA for the CDR3: TGTGCCAGCACCCGGGACAGCCACAATGAGCAGTTCTTC.

V gene TRBV7-2 combines with J gene TRBJ2-5, with 7 bases aligning to TRBD2. V shed 4 bases, J shed 4 bases, and the junction held 12 bases outside the gene matches. The germline V gene has CDR1 SGHTA and CDR2 FQGNSA. The length of the CDR3 is 16 residues. The CDR3 DNA reads as TGTGCCAGCAGCTCCCGCGGGAGTGTAGCAGGAGAGACCCAGTACTTC. It encodes CASSSRGSVAGETQYF.

Many counts were recorded for this clonotype. The rearrangement joins TRBV28 to TRBJ1-1; the D is unclear. In germline, CDR1 is MDHEN, CDR2 SYDVKM. The CDR3 contains 12 residues. Trimming took 10 bases from V and 1 from J, leaving 10 bases between them. CDR3 protein: CATGLRNTEAFF. The CDR3 bases are TGTGCCACGGGCCTTCGGAACACTGAAGCTTTCTTT.

Many counts were recorded for this clonotype. This rearrangement joins TRBV7-2 to TRBJ2-1; D might be TRBD1 or TRBD2, each matching 5 bases. Trimming left V 5 bases short and J 5 bases short, with 16 bases between. The CDR3 length is 15 residues. From germline, CDR1 is SGHTA and CDR2 FQGNSA. In DNA form, the CDR3 reads TGTGCCAGCAGCCTTCCGGGGCCGACGCACAATGAGCAGTTCTTC. Amino acid sequence: CASSLPGPTHNEQFF.

The V gene is TRBV12-3 or TRBV12-4, the J gene TRBJ1-1; TRBD1 aligns across 8 bases. Unmatched junction bases numbered 7, after V lost 5 bases and J lost 2 bases. This CDR3 is built from 15 residues. The CDR3 region is CASSPIQGGNTEAFF. The CDR3 coding sequence is TGTGCCAGCAGTCCCATACAGGGGGGTAACACTGAAGCTTTCTTT.

This clonotype was observed once. With a much larger clone just one base away, this may be a read error. The V and J genes are TRBV9 and TRBJ1-2; D possibly corresponds to TRBD1 (5 bases). V dropped 3 bases and J dropped 9 bases, with 18 bases sitting between them. The CDR3 is 14 amino acids. Germline V CDR1 and CDR2: SGDLS, YYNGEE. The CDR3 DNA reads as TGTGCCAGCAGCGGCCGGGACGGAGGTTATAGCTACACCTTC. This codes for CASSGRDGGYSYTF.

This clonotype was seen at least ten times. V and J are TRBV5-1 and TRBJ2-1; TRBD1 might be the D (6 bases). CDR1 SGHRS and CDR2 YFSETQ come from the germline V gene. The V and J ends lost 0 bases and 0 bases respectively, with 10 bases between them. The CDR3 runs to 16 residues. The CDR3 reads CASSLEGTSSYNEQFF. The CDR3 region has the DNA TGCGCCAGCAGCTTGGAGGGGACAAGCTCCTACAATGAGCAGTTCTTC.

This clonotype has ten or more counts. This rearrangement joins TRBV6-5 to TRBJ1-6, with 7 nucleotides matching TRBD1. This CDR3 has 16 amino acids. Germline V gene sequence: CDR1 MNHEY, CDR2 SVGAGI. The J segment lost 10 bases and the V segment lost 4 bases, leaving 13 bases of the junction unmatched. CDR3 in amino acids: CASSSLQGGSRSPLHF. DNA of the CDR3: TGTGCCAGCAGTTCTCTTCAAGGGGGCTCCAGGTCACCCCTCCACTTT.

There are many counts of this clonotype. This chain uses TRBV20-1 with TRBJ2-3, with unresolved D. Germline CDR1 is DFQATT and CDR2 is SNEGSKA (reference sequence). V lost 3 bases and J 4 bases, leaving 5 bases between the germline ends. There are 11 residues in the CDR3. CDR3 sequence: CSARMADTQYF. CDR3 nucleotides: TGCAGTGCTAGGATGGCAGATACGCAGTATTTT.

The sample holds many counts of this clonotype. The chain couples TRBV10-3 to TRBJ1-2; D unresolved. Trimming took 0 bases from V and 4 from J, leaving 6 bases between them. The CDR3 loop spans 13 amino acids. Germline V gene lookup returns CDR1 ENHRY and CDR2 SYGVKD. CDR3 loop: CAISESNSYGYTF. CDR3 DNA: TGTGCCATCAGTGAGTCGAACAGCTATGGCTACACCTTC.

This clonotype has at least ten counts. The chain carries TRBV3-1 and TRBJ2-7, with TRBD1 matching over 7 bases. Trimming cost V 4 bases and J 2 bases; bases outside gene matches: 8. This CDR3 comprises 15 residues. Per the germline V gene, CDR1 is LGHDT and CDR2 is YNNKEL (reference sequence). The chain's CDR3 is CASSRTGTDPYEQYF. As DNA, the CDR3 is TGTGCCAGCAGCCGAACCGGGACAGATCCCTACGAGCAGTACTTC.

This clonotype occurred many times. J is TRBJ2-2 and V is TRBV5-1; 8 bases agree with TRBD1. CDR1 and CDR2 from the germline V gene are SGHRS and YFSETQ. This CDR3 is 14 amino acids long. J gave up 4 bases and V 4 bases, and 3 bases lay outside the gene matches. The CDR3 DNA reads TGCGCCAGCAGCGTTACAGGGGGCACCGGGGAGCTGTTTTTT. It yields the protein CASSVTGGTGELFF.